A single sample gave rise to the 16 T cell receptor beta chains below, sequenced in a study of lymphopenia after photon versus proton radiotherapy. TCRdb keeps only in-frame clones here, not all; method: immunoSEQ multiplex PCR. The sample contains about 70,000 clones, over 80% of which appear only once. The sequencing used peripheral blood, collected from a patient treated with proton-based radiotherapy. These TCRs come from a man older than 75 with esophageal cancer.

V and J are TRBV5-1 and TRBJ1-2; D is ambiguous. This CDR3 is built from 15 residues. CDR1 is SGHRS and CDR2 is YFSETQ in the germline V gene. V shed 0 bases and J shed 0 bases, with 9 bases lying between them. CDR3 sequence reads: CASSLAATSNYGYTF. Here the CDR3 DNA reads TGCGCCAGCAGCTTGGCGGCAACTTCTAACTATGGCTACACCTTC.

J is TRBJ2-7 and V is TRBV18; maybe TRBD2 (6 bases). The germline V and J ends were trimmed by 4 bases and 3 bases, with 16 bases remaining between them. Germline-derived CDR1 and CDR2 are KGHSH and LQKENI. The CDR3 runs 15 residues. The CDR3 spells CASSQSGVPLYEQYF. The CDR3 bases are TGTGCCAGCTCACAATCGGGGGTCCCCCTCTACGAGCAGTACTTC.

This chain joins TRBV9 and TRBJ2-1; D possibly corresponds to TRBD2 (5 bases). The CDR3 is made up of 15 amino acids. With 3 bases removed from V and 0 bases from J, the gap between germline ends came to 10 bases. Germline V gives CDR1 SGDLS, CDR2 YYNGEE. The CDR3 DNA reads TGTGCCAGCAGCGCAGGAGGATACTCCTACAATGAGCAGTTCTTC. Amino acids: CASSAGGYSYNEQFF.

This chain's CDR3 is CASSYRLAGADTQYF. The DNA of the CDR3 is TGTGCCAGCAGCTACAGACTAGCGGGAGCAGATACGCAGTATTTT. The chain recombines TRBV5-8 with TRBJ2-3; 12 bases match TRBD2. CDR1 and CDR2 from the germline V gene are SGHTS and YDEGEE. The CDR3 consists of 15 residues. With V trimmed by 3 bases and J by 4 bases, 3 bases remained unmatched.

The chain couples TRBV30 to TRBJ1-2; the D is unclear. V gave up 0 bases and J gave up 4 bases, with 9 bases separating them. From germline, CDR1 is GTSNPN and CDR2 SVGIG (reference sequence). CDR3 length: 13 amino acids. In DNA form, the CDR3 reads TGTGCCTGGAGTGTACTAGGAATCTATGGCTACACCTTC. Its translation: CAWSVLGIYGYTF.

V and J are TRBV7-8 and TRBJ1-3; no clear D. Between the trimmed V and J ends, which lost 1 base and 4 bases, there was a span of 11 bases. The CDR3 has 15 residues. Per the germline V gene, CDR1 is SGHVS and CDR2 is FQNEAQ. CDR3 protein: CASSLVGFVGNTIYF. CDR3 nucleotides: TGTGCCAGCAGCTTAGTCGGGTTTGTAGGAAACACCATATATTTT. Full variable domain (outside the CDR3, taken from reference TRBV7-8 and TRBJ1-3): GAGVSQSPRYKVAKRGQDVALRCDPISGHVSLFWYQQALGQGPEFLTYFQNEAQLDKSGLPSDRFFAERPEGSVSTLKIQRTQQEDSAVYLCASSLVGFVGNTIYFGEGSWLTVV.

This CDR3 reads CAWSIGTDSSYEQYF. Written as DNA, the CDR3 is TGTGCCTGGAGTATTGGGACCGACAGCTCCTACGAGCAGTACTTC. The V gene is TRBV30, the J gene TRBJ2-7; D could derive from TRBD1 or TRBD2 (5 bases each). The V end lost 2 bases, the J end lost 0 bases, and 14 bases lay between the germline ends. The CDR3 loop spans 15 amino acids. The germline V gene has CDR1 GTSNPN and CDR2 SVGIG (reference sequence).

V gene TRBV30 combines with J gene TRBJ1-2; 7 bases agree with TRBD1. V lost 2 bases, J lost 7 bases, and 7 bases stayed unmatched. This CDR3 contains 13 residues. The germline V gene has CDR1 GTSNPN and CDR2 SVGIG (reference sequence). CDR3 DNA: TGTGCCTGGAGTAACCCTAACAGGGGTGGCTACACCTTC. This encodes CAWSNPNRGGYTF.

As to this clone: Within the sample, other DNA sequences also encode this same CDR3. The gene calls are TRBV4-1 and TRBJ1-5; D remains ambiguous. The length of the CDR3 is 13 residues. Germline CDR1 is MGHRA and CDR2 is YSYEKL. V gave up 0 bases and J gave up 6 bases, with 6 bases separating them. Here the CDR3 reads CASSQDRGQPQHF. CDR3 in DNA: TGCGCCAGCAGCCAAGATCGCGGTCAGCCCCAGCATTTT.

The chain recombines TRBV19 with TRBJ2-3; 8 positions agree with TRBD1. The germline V gene has CDR1 LNHDA and CDR2 SQIVND (reference sequence). V shed 1 base and J 5 bases; nucleotides not matched to a gene: 5. CDR3 size: 15 residues. The CDR3 nucleotides read TGTGCCAGTAGTATAGGCAGGGGGCTGTTAGATACGCAGTATTTT. This translates into CASSIGRGLLDTQYF.

The chain has TRBV2 and TRBJ2-7, with TRBD1 as a possible D gene (6 bases). The CDR3 sequence is 14 residues long. Between the trimmed V and J ends, which lost 2 bases and 1 base, there was a span of 9 bases. Germline CDR1 is SNHLY and CDR2 is FYNNEI. The DNA for the CDR3 is TGTGCCAGCAGTGAACTGGGGGCTTCCTACGAGCAGTACTTC. As protein: CASSELGASYEQYF.

The sample holds one count of this clone. The chain carries TRBV10-1 and TRBJ1-5, with D possibly being TRBD1 (5 bases). The CDR3 is made up of 14 amino acids. V was shortened by 1 base and J by 4 bases, with 8 bases between the two germline ends. CDR1 is WNHNN, CDR2 SYGVQD, per germline (reference sequence). This CDR3 reads CASSECQGNQPQHF. The CDR3 DNA is TGCGCCAGCAGTGAGTGTCAGGGTAATCAGCCCCAGCATTTT.

The V and J genes are TRBV5-1 and TRBJ1-1, with TRBD1 as a possible D gene (5 bases). The V end was cut by 4 bases, the J end by 6 bases, with 16 bases between. The germline V gene encodes CDR1 SGHRS and CDR2 YFSETQ. The CDR3 spans 14 residues. CDR3 in DNA: TGCGCCAGCAGCAGGGATGGGACCACAGCTGAAGCTTTCTTT. It codes for CASSRDGTTAEAFF.

CDR3 loop: CAWRRGRETNEQFF. DNA for the CDR3: TGTGCCTGGAGGAGGGGCCGGGAAACCAATGAGCAGTTCTTC. The rearrangement uses TRBV30 and TRBJ2-1, with D perhaps being TRBD1 or TRBD2 (5 bases each). The CDR3 is 14 amino acids. Germline CDR1 and CDR2: GTSNPN and SVGIG (reference sequence). V gave up 3 bases and J gave up 6 bases, with 15 bases separating them.

The rearrangement joins TRBV4-2 to TRBJ1-2, with D hard to call. V was pared by 0 bases and J by 4 bases, with 18 bases between. The CDR3 consists of 17 residues. In germline, CDR1 is LGHNA, CDR2 YNFKEQ. The DNA for the CDR3 is TGTGCCAGCAGCCAAGAGTCCAGGTCTAGCCTCCCCTATGGCTACACCTTC. It encodes CASSQESRSSLPYGYTF.

The CDR3: CASSFNPSGGQNTGELFF. CDR3 nucleotide sequence: TGCGCCAGCAGCTTTAACCCTAGCGGGGGCCAGAACACCGGGGAGCTGTTTTTT. The chain has TRBV5-1 and TRBJ2-2, with 10 bases lining up with TRBD2. The CDR3 has 18 amino acids. V shed 2 bases and J 1 base; nucleotides not matched to a gene: 8. Per the germline V gene, CDR1 is SGHRS and CDR2 is YFSETQ.